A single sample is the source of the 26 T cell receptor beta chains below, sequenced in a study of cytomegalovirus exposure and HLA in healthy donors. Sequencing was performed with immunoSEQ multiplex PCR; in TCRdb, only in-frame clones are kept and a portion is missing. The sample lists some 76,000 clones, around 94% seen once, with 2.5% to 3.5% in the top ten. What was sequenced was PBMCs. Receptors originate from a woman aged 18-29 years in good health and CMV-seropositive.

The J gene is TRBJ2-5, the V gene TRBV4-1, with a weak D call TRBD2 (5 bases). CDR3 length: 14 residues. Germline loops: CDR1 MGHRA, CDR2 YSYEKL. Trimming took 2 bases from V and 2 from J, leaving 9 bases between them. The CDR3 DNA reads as TGCGCCAGCAGCCAAATCGGGGAACAAGAGACCCAGTACTTC. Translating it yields CASSQIGEQETQYF.

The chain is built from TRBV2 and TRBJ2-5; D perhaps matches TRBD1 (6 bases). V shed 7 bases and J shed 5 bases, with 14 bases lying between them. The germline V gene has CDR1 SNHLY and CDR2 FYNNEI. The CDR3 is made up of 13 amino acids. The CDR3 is CASMSGQGETQYF. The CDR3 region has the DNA TGTGCCAGCATGTCTGGGCAGGGGGAGACCCAGTACTTC.

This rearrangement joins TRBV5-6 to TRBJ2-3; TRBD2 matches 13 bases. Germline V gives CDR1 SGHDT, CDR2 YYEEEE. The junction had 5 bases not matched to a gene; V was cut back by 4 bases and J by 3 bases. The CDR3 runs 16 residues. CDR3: CASSTGLAGVTDTQYF. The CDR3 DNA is TGTGCCAGCAGCACCGGACTAGCGGGAGTGACAGATACGCAGTATTTT. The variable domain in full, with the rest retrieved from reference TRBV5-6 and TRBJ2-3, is DAGVTQSPTHLIKTRGQQVTLRCSPKSGHDTVSWYQQALGQGPQFIFQYYEEEERQRGNFPDRFSGHQFPNYSSELNVNALLLGDSALYLCASSTGLAGVTDTQYFGPGTRLTVL.

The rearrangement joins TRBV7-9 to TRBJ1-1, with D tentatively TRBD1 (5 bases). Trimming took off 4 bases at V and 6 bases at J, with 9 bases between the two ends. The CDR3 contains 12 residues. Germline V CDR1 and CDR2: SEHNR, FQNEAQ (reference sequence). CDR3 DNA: TGTGCCAGCAGCTCTAGGGGCGCTGAAGCTTTCTTT. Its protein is CASSSRGAEAFF.

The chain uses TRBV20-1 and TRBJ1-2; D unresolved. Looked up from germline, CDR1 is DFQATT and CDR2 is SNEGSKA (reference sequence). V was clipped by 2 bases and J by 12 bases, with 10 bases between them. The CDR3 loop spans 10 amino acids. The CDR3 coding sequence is TGCAGTGCTAGATCAGTCGGGGACACCTTC. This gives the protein CSARSVGDTF.

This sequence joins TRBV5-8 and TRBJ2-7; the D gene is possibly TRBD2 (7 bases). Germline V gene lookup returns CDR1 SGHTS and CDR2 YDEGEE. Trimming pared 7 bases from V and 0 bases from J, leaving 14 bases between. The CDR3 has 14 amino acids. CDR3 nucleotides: TGTGCCAGCTTCGGGGGGCCTTTCTCCTACGAGCAGTACTTC. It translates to CASFGGPFSYEQYF.

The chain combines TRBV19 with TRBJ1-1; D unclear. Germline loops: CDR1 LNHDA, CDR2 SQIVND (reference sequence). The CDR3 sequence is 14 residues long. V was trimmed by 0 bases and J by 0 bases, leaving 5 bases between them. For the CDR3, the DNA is TGTGCCAGTAGTATAGATCAAATGAACACTGAAGCTTTCTTT. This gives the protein CASSIDQMNTEAFF.

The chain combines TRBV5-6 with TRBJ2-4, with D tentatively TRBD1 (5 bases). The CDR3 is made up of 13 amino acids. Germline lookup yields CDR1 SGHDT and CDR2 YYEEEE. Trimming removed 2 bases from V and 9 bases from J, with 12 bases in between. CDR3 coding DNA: TGTGCCAGCAGCTTTGACAGATCGGGCATTCAGTACTTC. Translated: CASSFDRSGIQYF.

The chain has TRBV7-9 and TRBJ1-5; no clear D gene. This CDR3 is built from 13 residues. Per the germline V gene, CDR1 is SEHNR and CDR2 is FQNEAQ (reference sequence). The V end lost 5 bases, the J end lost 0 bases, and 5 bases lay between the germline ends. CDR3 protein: CASSTSSNQPQHF. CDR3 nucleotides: TGTGCCAGCAGCACCAGTAGCAATCAGCCCCAGCATTTT. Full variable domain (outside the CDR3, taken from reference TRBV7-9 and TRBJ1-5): DTGVSQNPRHKITKRGQNVTFRCDPISEHNRLYWYRQTLGQGPEFLTYFQNEAQLEKSRLLSDRFSAERPKGSFSTLEIQRTEQGDSAMYLCASSTSSNQPQHFGDGTRLSIL.

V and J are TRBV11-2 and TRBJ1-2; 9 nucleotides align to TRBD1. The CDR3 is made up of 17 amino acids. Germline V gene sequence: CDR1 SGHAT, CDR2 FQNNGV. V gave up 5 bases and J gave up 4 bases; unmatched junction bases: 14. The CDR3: CASSLRTGDVFGYGYTF. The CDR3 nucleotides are TGTGCCAGCAGCCTCCGGACAGGGGACGTCTTTGGCTATGGCTACACCTTC. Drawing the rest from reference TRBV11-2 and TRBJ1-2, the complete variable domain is EAGVAQSPRYKIIEKRQSVAFWCNPISGHATLYWYQQILGQGPKLLIQFQNNGVVDDSQLPKDRFSAERLKGVDSTLKIQPAKLEDSAVYLCASSLRTGDVFGYGYTFGSGTRLTVV.

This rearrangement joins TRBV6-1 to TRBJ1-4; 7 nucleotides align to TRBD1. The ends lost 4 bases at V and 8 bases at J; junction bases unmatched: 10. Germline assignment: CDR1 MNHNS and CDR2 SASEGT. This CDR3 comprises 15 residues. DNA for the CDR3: TGTGCCAGCAGTGGCGACAGGGATGTTGGGGAAAAACTGTTTTTT. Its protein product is CASSGDRDVGEKLFF.

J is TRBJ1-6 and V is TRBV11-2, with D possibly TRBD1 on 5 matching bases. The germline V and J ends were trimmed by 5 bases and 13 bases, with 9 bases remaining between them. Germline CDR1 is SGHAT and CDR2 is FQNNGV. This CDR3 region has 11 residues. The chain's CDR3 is CASSPGGPLHF. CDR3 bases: TGTGCCAGCAGCCCCGGGGGGCCCCTCCACTTT.

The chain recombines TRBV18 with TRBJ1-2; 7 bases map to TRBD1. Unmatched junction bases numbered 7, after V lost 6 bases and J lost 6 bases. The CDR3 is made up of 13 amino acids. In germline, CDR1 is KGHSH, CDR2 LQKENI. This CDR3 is CASSPRTGDGYTF. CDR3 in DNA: TGTGCCAGCTCCCCCCGGACAGGCGATGGCTACACCTTC. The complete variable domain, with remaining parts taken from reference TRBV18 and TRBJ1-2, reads NAGVMQNPRHLVRRRGQEARLRCSPMKGHSHVYWYRQLPEEGLKFMVYLQKENIIDESGMPKERFSAEFPKEGPSILRIQQVVRGDSAAYFCASSPRTGDGYTFGSGTRLTVV.

The CDR3: CASSLDSSNQPQHF. The CDR3 DNA is TGTGCCAGCAGCTTAGACTCTAGCAATCAGCCCCAGCATTTT. The V call is TRBV7-9, the J call TRBJ1-5; D call uncertain. Germline CDR1 and CDR2: SEHNR and FQNEAQ (reference sequence). Trimming took 1 base from V and 0 from J, leaving 4 bases between them. The CDR3 sequence is 14 residues long. Full variable domain (missing parts from reference TRBV7-9 and TRBJ1-5): DTGVSQNPRHKITKRGQNVTFRCDPISEHNRLYWYRQTLGQGPEFLTYFQNEAQLEKSRLLSDRFSAERPKGSFSTLEIQRTEQGDSAMYLCASSLDSSNQPQHFGDGTRLSIL.

CDR3 nucleotides: TGTGCCAGCAGTTACATCGGGACAGGGATCTACGAGCAGTACTTC. It codes for CASSYIGTGIYEQYF. V usage is TRBV6-5 and J usage is TRBJ2-7, with 9 bases fitting TRBD1. V was pared by 2 bases and J by 3 bases, with 5 bases of the junction left unmatched. The CDR3 sequence is 15 residues long. CDR1 and CDR2 (germline): MNHEY, SVGAGI.

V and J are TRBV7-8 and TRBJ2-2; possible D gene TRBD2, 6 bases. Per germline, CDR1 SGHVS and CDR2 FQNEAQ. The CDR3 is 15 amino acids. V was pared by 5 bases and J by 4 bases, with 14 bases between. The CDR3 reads CASSVRDSLTGELFF. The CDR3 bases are TGTGCCAGCAGCGTCCGGGACTCCCTCACCGGGGAGCTGTTTTTT.

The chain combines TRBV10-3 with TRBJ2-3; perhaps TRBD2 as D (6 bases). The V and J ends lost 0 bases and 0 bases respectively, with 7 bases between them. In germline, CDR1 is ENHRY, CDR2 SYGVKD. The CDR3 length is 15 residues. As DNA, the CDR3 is TGTGCCATCAGTGAGTCGGCGGGGAGCACAGATACGCAGTATTTT. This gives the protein CAISESAGSTDTQYF.

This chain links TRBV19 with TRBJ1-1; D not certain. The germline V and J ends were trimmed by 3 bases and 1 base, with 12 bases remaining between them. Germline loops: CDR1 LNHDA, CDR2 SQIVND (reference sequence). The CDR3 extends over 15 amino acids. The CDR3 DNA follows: TGTGCCAGTAGTATCGGTGGGCCACGGAACACTGAAGCTTTCTTT. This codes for CASSIGGPRNTEAFF.

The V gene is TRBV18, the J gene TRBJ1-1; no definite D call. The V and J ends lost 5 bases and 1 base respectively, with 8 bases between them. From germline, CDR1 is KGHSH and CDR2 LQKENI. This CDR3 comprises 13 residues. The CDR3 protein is CASSLSENTEAFF. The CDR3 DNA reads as TGTGCCAGCTCATTATCAGAGAACACTGAAGCTTTCTTT.

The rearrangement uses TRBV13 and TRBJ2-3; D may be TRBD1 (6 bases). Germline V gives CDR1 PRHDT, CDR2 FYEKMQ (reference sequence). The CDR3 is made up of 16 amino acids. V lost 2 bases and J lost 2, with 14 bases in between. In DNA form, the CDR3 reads TGTGCCAGCAGCTTATCTCGCCAGGGGTACACAGATACGCAGTATTTT. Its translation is CASSLSRQGYTDTQYF.

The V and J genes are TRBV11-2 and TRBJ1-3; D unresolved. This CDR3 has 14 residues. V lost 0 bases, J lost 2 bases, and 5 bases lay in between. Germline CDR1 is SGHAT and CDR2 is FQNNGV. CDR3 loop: CASSLERAGNTIYF. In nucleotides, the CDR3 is TGTGCCAGCAGCTTAGAGCGTGCTGGAAACACCATATATTTT. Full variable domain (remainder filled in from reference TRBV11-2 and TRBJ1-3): EAGVAQSPRYKIIEKRQSVAFWCNPISGHATLYWYQQILGQGPKLLIQFQNNGVVDDSQLPKDRFSAERLKGVDSTLKIQPAKLEDSAVYLCASSLERAGNTIYFGEGSWLTVV.

The CDR3 coding sequence is TGTGCCAGCAGTTTATCTACTAATGAAGTCTACGAGCAGTACTTC. It is translated as CASSLSTNEVYEQYF. The chain couples TRBV27 to TRBJ2-7; no reliable D call. Germline values: CDR1 MNHEY, CDR2 SMNVEV (reference sequence). V dropped 0 bases and J dropped 3 bases, with 12 bases sitting between them. CDR3 length: 15 residues.

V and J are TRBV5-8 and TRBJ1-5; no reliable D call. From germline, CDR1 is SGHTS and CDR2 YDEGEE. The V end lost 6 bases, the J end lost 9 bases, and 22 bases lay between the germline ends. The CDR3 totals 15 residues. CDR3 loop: CASTARAEQWGPQHF. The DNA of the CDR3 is TGTGCCAGCACCGCGAGGGCAGAACAGTGGGGGCCCCAGCATTTT.

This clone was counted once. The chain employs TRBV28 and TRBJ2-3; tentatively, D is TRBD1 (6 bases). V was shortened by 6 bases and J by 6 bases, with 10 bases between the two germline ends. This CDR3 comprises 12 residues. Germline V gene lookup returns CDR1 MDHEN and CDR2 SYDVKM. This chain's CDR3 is CASRQRGDTQYF. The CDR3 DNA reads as TGTGCCAGCAGGCAGAGGGGGGATACGCAGTATTTT.

CDR3 sequence (DNA): TGTGCCAGCAGCCGTCCGACTGGAGAAAATGAAAAACTGTTTTTT. This translates into CASSRPTGENEKLFF. The rearrangement joins TRBV7-9 to TRBJ1-4; D call uncertain. Trimming took off 5 bases at V and 5 bases at J, with 15 bases between the two ends. This CDR3 region has 15 residues. Germline V gene sequence: CDR1 SEHNR, CDR2 FQNEAQ (reference sequence).

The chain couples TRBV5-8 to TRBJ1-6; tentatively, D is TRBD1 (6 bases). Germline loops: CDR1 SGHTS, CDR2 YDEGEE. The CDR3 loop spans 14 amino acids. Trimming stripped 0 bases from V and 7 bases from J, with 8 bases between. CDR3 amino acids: CASSLGTENSPLHF. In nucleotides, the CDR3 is TGTGCCAGCAGCTTGGGGACAGAAAATTCACCCCTCCACTTT.